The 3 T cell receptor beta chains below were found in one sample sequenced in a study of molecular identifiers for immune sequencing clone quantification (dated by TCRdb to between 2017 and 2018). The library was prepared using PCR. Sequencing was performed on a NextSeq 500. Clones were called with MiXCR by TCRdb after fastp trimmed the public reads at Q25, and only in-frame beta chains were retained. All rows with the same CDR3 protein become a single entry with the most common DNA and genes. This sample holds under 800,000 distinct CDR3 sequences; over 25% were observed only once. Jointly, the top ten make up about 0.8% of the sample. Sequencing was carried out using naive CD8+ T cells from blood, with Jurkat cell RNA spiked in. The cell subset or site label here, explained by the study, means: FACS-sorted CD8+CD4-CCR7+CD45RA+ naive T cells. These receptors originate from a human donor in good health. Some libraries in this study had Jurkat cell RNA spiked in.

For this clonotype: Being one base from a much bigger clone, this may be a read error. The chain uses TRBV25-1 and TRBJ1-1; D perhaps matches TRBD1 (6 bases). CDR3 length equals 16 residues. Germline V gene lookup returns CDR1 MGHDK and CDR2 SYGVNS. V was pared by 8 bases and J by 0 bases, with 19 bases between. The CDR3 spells CASGNFGRDMNTEAFF. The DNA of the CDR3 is TGTGCCAGCGGTAATTTCGGACGGGACATGAACACTGAAGCTTTCTTT.

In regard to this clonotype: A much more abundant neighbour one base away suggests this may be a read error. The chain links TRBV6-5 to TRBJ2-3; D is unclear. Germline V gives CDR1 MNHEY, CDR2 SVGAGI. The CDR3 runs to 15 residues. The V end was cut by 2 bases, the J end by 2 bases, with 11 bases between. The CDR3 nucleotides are TGTGCCAGCAGTTACAAAGGCTTCGTCACAGATACGCAGTATTTT. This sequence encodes CASSYKGFVTDTQYF.

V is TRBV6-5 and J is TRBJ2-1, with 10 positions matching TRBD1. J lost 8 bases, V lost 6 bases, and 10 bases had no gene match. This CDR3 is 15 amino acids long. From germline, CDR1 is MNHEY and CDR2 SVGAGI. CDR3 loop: CASRPGTGVIDEQFF. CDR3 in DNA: TGTGCCAGCAGGCCCGGGACAGGGGTTATCGATGAGCAGTTCTTC.